This record looks at one TCR beta chain sequence and its context. TCRbeta library construction was performed incorporating unique molecular identifiers. TCRdb fed the PCR reads into MiXCR, producing one record per CDR3 protein. The sample includes 450,000 to 550,000 distinct CDR3 sequences, about an eighth of them seen just once. This sample is part of a study of T-cell reconstitution after alpha-beta-depleted transplantation in children. The germline V and J ends were trimmed by 2 bases and 0 bases, with 7 bases remaining between them. This CDR3 comprises 15 residues. This chain joins TRBV12-3 or TRBV12-4 and TRBJ1-4; D is undetermined. Sample: PBMCs, mostly from graft donor cells, taken 180 days after TCRalphabeta/CD19-depleted stem cell transplant. The receptor was derived from a female patient younger than 10 who had a stem cell transplant for aplastic anemia, so the T cells may come from the graft donor. The CDR3 DNA reads TGTGCCAGCAGTTTAAACCCAACAACTAATGAAAAACTGTTTTTT. Protein sequence: CASSLNPTTNEKLFF.